The 3 T cell receptor beta chains below were found in one sample sequenced in a study of spatial heterogeneity in lung cancer. The time point here: blood at routine non-recurrence follow-up after resection. Whole RNA, which was extracted from tumor, nontumor lung tissue or frozen PBMC, was sequenced without any cell sorting. In TCRdb, the 5' RACE reads were re-called with MiXCR into one record per CDR3 protein. The sample has more than 95,000 distinct CDR3 sequences, 10% to 15% seen once. The sample was PBMCs, taken at follow-up. The receptors shown here come from a male donor with early-stage non-small cell lung cancer.

This clonotype has only a few counts. V and J are TRBV12-3 or TRBV12-4 and TRBJ1-1; D gene ambiguous. The V gene lost 3 bases and the J gene lost 4 bases, with 12 bases spanning the gap. The CDR3 sequence is 14 residues long. The CDR3 DNA reads as TGTGCCAGCAGTTTGACGGGGTTGGGCACTGAAGCTTTCTTT. It translates to CASSLTGLGTEAFF.

The chain recombines TRBV4-2 with TRBJ2-1, with 9 nucleotides matching TRBD2. Germline V gene data show CDR1 as LGHNA and CDR2 as YNFKEQ. The CDR3 has 16 residues. V trimming: 6 bases; J trimming: 8 bases; junction bases outside the gene matches: 14. DNA for the CDR3: TGTGCCAGCAGGCTTACTAATGGCGGGGGGGCCGATGAGCAGTTCTTC. Its translation: CASRLTNGGGADEQFF.

This clonotype was observed many times. The chain recombines TRBV11-2 with TRBJ2-7; the match to TRBD1 covers 10 bases. From germline, CDR1 is SGHAT and CDR2 FQNNGV. CDR3 length: 18 amino acids. The V segment lost 4 bases and the J segment 2 bases; nucleotides outside the gene matches: 14. The CDR3: CASSSLRTDRGVTYEQYF. The DNA of the CDR3 is TGTGCCAGCAGCTCACTACGGACGGACAGGGGGGTGACCTACGAGCAGTACTTC.